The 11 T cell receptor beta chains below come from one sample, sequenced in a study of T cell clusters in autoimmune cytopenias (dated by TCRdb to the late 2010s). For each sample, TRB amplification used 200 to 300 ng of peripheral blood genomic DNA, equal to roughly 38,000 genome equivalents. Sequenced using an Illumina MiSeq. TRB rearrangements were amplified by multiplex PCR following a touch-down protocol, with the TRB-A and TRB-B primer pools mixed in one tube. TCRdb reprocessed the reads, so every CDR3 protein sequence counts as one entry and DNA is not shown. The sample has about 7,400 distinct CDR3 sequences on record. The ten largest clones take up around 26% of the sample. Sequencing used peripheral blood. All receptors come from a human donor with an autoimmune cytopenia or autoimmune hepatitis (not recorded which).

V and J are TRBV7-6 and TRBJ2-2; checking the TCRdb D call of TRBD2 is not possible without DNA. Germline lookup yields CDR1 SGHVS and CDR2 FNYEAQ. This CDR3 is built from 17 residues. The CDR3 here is CASSFKVSGKNTGELFF.

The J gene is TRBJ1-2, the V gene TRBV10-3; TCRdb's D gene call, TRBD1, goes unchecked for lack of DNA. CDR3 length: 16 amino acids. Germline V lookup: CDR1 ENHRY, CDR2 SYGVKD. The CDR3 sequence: CAISESSLGTGDGYTF.

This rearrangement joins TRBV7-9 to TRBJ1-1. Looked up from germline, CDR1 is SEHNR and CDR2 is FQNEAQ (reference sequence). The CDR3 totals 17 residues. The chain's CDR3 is CASSFRKERSMNTEAFF.

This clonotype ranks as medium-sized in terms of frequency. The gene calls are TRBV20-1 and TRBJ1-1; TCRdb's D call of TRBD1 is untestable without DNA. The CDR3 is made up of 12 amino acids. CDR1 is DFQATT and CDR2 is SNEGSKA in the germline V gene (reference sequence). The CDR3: CSAPTGGTEAFF.

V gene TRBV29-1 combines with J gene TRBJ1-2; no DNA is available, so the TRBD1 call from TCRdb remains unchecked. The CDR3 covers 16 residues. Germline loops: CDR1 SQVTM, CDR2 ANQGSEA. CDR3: CSVGGQGVIGGYGYTF. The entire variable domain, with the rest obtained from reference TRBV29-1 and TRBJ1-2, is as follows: SAVISQKPSRDICQRGTSLTIQCQVDSQVTMMFWYRQQPGQSLTLIATANQGSEATYESGFVIDKFPISRPNLTFSTLTVSNMSPEDSSIYLCSVGGQGVIGGYGYTFGSGTRLTVV.

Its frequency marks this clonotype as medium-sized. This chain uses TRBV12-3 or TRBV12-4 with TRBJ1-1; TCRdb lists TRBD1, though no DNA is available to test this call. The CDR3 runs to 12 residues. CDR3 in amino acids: CASSLTATEAFF.

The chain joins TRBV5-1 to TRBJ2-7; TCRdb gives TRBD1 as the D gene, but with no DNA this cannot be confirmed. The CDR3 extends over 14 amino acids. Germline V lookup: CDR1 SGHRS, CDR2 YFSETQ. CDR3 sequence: CASSFPGAGYEQYF.

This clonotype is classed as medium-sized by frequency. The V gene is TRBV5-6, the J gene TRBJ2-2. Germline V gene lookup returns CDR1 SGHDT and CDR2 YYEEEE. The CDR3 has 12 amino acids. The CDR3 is CASSRGIGELFF.

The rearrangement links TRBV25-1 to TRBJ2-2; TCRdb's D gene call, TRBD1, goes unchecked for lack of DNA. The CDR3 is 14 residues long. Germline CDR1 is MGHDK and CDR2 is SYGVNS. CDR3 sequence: CASSAGLGTGELFF.

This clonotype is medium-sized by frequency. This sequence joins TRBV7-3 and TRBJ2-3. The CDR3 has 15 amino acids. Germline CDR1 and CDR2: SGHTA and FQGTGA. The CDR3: CASSIAGADTDTQYF.

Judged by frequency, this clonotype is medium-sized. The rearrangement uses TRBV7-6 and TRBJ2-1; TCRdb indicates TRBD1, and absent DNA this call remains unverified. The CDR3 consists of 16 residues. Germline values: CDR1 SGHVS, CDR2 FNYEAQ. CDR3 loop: CASSLAPQGAGNEQFF.